This T cell receptor beta chain was profiled in a study of blood T cell repertoires in COVID-19. About the study: The United States, Italy and Spain provided the acute and convalescent COVID-19 samples.

Some clones are missing from TCRdb's copy, which holds only in-frame ones; the method was immunoSEQ multiplex PCR. Here the sample spans about 150,000 clones, 85% to 90% being singletons. In germline, CDR1 is SGHTS, CDR2 YDEGEE. V dropped 3 bases and J dropped 3; count of bases not matched to a gene: 7. There are 15 residues in the CDR3. The sequenced sample consisted of peripheral blood. This chain joins TRBV5-8 and TRBJ2-7; 9 nucleotides align to TRBD2. This TCR derives from a man aged 18-30 years with COVID-19, enrolled during active disease. CDR3 residues: CASSSYSGSVYEQYF. CDR3 DNA sequence: TGTGCCAGCAGCTCCTATAGCGGGAGCGTCTACGAGCAGTACTTC. Full variable domain (missing parts from reference TRBV5-8 and TRBJ2-7): EAGVTQSPTHLIKTRGQQATLRCSPISGHTSVYWYQQALGLGLQFLLWYDEGEERNRGNFPPRFSGRQFPNYSSELNVNALELEDSALYLCASSSYSGSVYEQYFGPGTRLTVT.